The sequence of this TCR beta chain was determined in a study of identical twins (dated by TCRdb to the mid-2010s). About the full investigation: To test whether fetal clonotypes persist, the study used deep sequencing on TCR alpha and beta repertoires from monozygotic twins, unrelated adults of various ages, and cord blood. Replicate twin experiments were performed at different times using different library preparation protocols to rule out contamination.

All donors were healthy Caucasians. Three pairs of female monozygotic twins, all aged 18 to 29 years, were included in the twin cohort. Positive isolation kits from Invitrogen were used to isolate CD4+ and CD8+ T cell populations. The study at large found these results: Because the same donors could not be followed over many years, the conclusions relied on cross-sectional statistical analysis. Zero-insertion analyses could be partly confounded by invariant T cells such as MAIT and iNKT, although diverse VJ usage argued against such confounding for most clonotypes. In monozygotic twins, recombination models systematically underestimated out-of-frame TCR alpha sharing, but the models matched the sharing seen between unrelated individuals. In beta out-of-frame sequences, excess twin sharing was weaker, because having fewer shared sequences lowered the signal-to-noise ratio. Out-of-frame TCR alpha sequences shared between twins showed an excess of low generation-probability sequences compared with coincidental sharing between unrelated individuals. Abundant cord blood beta clonotypes had fewer insertions, young adult naive repertoires showed a similar but weaker trend, and memory repertoires showed no such trend.

The library was produced with 5' RACE. TCRdb shows the sequencer as Illumina HiSeq 2000. Template switching introduced a universal primer binding site; the final cDNA contained a unique molecular identifier, enabling accurate counting of TCR cDNA molecules. Specific primers in the conserved constant-segment region were used to synthesize first-strand cDNA for the TCR alpha and beta chains. To control for contamination, each cDNA library was double barcoded with a SMART-Mk sample barcode plus Illumina barcodes. TruSeq adapter sequences along with Illumina sample barcodes were introduced in two successive PCR steps. The Illumina HiSeq platform was used with custom primers to sequence TCR alpha and beta cDNA libraries. The authors processed their data as follows. MiGEC processed the raw reads to extract unique molecular identifiers, while MiXCR was used to determine the CDR3 positions. Recombination models were inferred per individual with the repgenHMM and IGoR tools using an EM algorithm. The tcR package in R was used for shared clonotype analysis, with sharing normalized by the product of cloneset sizes. To study raw recombination free of thymic and clonal selection effects, out-of-frame nonproductive sequences were analyzed. TCRdb reran the public reads through fastp at Q25 and MiXCR, keeping productive beta chains. A single entry per CDR3 protein holds the most common genes and DNA from its merged rows. It is TCRdb's table, rather than the study itself, that gives the V and J calls and clone size. The sample has fewer than 550,000 distinct CDR3 sequences on record, roughly an eighth of them singletons. Approximately 0.98% of the sample lies in the top ten.

Ends trimmed: V by 3 bases, J by 0 bases; bases unmatched to a gene: 15. CDR3 length: 18 amino acids, cysteine to phenylalanine. This entry keeps only the CDR3 DNA: 54 bases, framed from base 1. CDR1 and CDR2 are read off the germline V gene (reference sequence) as DFQATT and SNEGSKA. A remark on this clonotype: No antigen is known for it. No base qualities exist here, and no much larger clone lies one base off it.

In addition, the sample was reused for a study of yellow fever vaccine responses in identical twins. As that second paper reports: According to the authors, in identical twins the way T cells responded to vaccination appeared partly convergent and partly personalized. In identical twins, the study followed T cell clones that responded to the vaccine with precision.

What was sequenced was CD4+ T cells sorted from blood. In this chain, TRBV20-1 is recombined with TRBJ2-5, with 8 bases aligning to TRBD2. The clonotype was recovered from a woman between 18 and 29 years old in good health. The bases read TGCAGTGCTAGCCGATTACTCAGCGGGAGCCTAAACCAAGAGACCCAGTACTTC. This is translated as CSASRLLSGSLNQETQYF.